Sequencing of this T cell receptor (beta chain) was carried out in a study of blood T cell repertoires in COVID-19. Germline CDR1 and CDR2: SNHLY and FYNNEI. This CDR3 is built from 13 residues. After removal of 4 bases from V and 9 bases from J, the junction contained 0 bases not matched to a gene. Measured with immunoSEQ multiplex PCR; TCRdb has only the in-frame clones, and not every one. Seen here are 400,000 or so clones, 88% observed once, and the top ten hold around 2%. This TCR was recovered from a woman between 35 and 50 years old with acute COVID-19. The chain couples TRBV2 to TRBJ2-5; 15 bases agree with TRBD2. Source material: PBMCs or T cells enriched from blood (not recorded which). CDR3 coding DNA: TGTGCCAGCAGTGGGACTAGCGGGGGGGCCCAGTACTTC. Protein: CASSGTSGGAQYF.